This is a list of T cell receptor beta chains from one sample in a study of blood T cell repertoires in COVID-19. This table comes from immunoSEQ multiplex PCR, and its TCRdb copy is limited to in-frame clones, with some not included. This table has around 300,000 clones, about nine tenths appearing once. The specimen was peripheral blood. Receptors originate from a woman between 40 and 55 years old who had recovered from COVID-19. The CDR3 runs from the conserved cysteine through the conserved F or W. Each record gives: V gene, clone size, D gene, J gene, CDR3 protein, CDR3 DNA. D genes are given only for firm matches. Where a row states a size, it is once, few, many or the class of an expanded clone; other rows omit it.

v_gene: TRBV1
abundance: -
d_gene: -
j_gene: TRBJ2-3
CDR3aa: CTSSRNGGATQWDTQYF
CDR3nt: TGCACCAGCAGCCGGAACGGCGGGGCTACACAATGGGATACGCAGTATTTT

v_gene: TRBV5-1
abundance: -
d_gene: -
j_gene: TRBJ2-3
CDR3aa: CASSLEPSATDTQYF
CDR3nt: TGCGCCAGCAGCTTGGAACCTAGCGCGACAGATACGCAGTATTTT

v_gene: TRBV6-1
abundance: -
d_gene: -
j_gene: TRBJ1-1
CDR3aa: CASSETRSEAFF
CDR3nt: TGTGCCAGCAGTGAAACACGGAGTGAAGCTTTCTTT

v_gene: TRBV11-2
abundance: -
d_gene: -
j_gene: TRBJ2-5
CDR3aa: CASSPFRGTAQETQYF
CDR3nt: TGTGCCAGCAGCCCTTTCCGCGGGACGGCTCAAGAGACCCAGTACTTC

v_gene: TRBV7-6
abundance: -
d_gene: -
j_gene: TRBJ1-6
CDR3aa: CASSLAQASPLHF
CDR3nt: TGTGCCAGCAGCTTAGCGCAGGCTTCACCCCTCCACTTT

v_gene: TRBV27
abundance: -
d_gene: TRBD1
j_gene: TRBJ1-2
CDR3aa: CASSGQGAQGYTF
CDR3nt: TGTGCCAGTAGCGGCCAGGGGGCGCAAGGCTACACCTTC

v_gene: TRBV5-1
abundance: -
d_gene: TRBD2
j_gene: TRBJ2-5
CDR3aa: CASSLGGRTQETQYF
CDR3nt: TGCGCCAGCAGCTTGGGCGGGAGGACACAAGAGACCCAGTACTTC

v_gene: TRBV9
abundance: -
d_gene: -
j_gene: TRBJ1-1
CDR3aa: CASSVDPEGTEAFF
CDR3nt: TGTGCCAGCAGCGTAGACCCGGAGGGCACTGAAGCTTTCTTT

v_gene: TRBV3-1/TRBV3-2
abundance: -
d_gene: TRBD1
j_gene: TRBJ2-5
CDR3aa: CASRRDLGGGETQYF
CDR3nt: TGTGCCAGCAGACGCGACCTAGGGGGCGGAGAGACCCAGTACTTC

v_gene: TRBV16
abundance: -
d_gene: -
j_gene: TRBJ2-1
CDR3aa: CASSHLGPLNEQFF
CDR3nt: TGTGCCAGCAGCCACCTAGGTCCTCTCAATGAGCAGTTCTTC

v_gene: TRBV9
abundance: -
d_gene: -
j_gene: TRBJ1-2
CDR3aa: CASSAGTLLSGYTF
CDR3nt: TGTGCCAGCAGCGCCGGGACACTACTCTCTGGGTACACCTTC

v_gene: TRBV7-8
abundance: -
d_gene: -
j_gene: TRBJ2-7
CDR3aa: CASSLVGLIGEQYF
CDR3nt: TGTGCCAGCAGCTTAGTGGGGCTCATAGGCGAGCAGTACTTC

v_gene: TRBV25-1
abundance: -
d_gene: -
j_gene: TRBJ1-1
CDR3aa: CASSDGHSQAFF
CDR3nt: TGTGCCAGCAGTGACGGACATAGTCAGGCTTTCTTT

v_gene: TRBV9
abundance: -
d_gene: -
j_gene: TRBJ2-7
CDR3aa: CASSVWAGEQYF
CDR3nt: TGTGCCAGCAGCGTCTGGGCTGGCGAGCAGTACTTC

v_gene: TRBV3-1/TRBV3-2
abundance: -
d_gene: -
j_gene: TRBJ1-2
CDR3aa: CASSQERNAWYGYTF
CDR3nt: TGTGCCAGCAGCCAAGAACGAAACGCGTGGTATGGCTACACCTTC

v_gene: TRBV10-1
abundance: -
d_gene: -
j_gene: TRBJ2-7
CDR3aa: CATSKQRGYEQYF
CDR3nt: TGCGCCACCTCGAAGCAACGGGGCTACGAGCAGTACTTC

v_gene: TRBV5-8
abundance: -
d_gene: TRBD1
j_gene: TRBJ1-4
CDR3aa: CASNGGQGEKLFF
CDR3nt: TGTGCCAGCAACGGAGGACAGGGCGAAAAACTGTTTTTT

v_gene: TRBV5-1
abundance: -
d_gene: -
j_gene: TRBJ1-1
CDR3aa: CASSLQWNTEAFF
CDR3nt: TGCGCCAGCAGCTTGCAGTGGAACACTGAAGCTTTCTTT

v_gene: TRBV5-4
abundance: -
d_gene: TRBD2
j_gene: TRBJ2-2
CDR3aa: CASSDPGTSVTGELFF
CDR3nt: TGTGCCAGCAGCGACCCCGGGACTAGCGTAACCGGGGAGCTGTTTTTT

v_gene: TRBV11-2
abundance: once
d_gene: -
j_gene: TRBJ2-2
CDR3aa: CASSSRGPGAAGELFF
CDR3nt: TGTGCCAGCAGCTCCCGTGGCCCGGGAGCCGCCGGGGAGCTGTTTTTT

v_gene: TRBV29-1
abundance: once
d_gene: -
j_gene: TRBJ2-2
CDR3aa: CSVDRGNTGELFF
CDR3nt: TGCAGCGTTGATCGAGGGAACACCGGGGAGCTGTTTTTT

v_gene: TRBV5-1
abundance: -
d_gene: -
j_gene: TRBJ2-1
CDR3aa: CASSVDSEQFF
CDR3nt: TGCGCCAGCAGCGTAGACTCCGAGCAGTTCTTC

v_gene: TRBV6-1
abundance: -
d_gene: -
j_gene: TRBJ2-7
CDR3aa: CASSEIVFGSSYEQYF
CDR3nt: TGTGCCAGCAGTGAAATCGTTTTCGGGAGCTCCTACGAGCAGTACTTC

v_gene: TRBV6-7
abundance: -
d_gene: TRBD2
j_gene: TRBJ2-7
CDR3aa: CASTSPGLAGGLTYEQYF
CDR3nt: TGTGCCAGCACCAGCCCGGGACTAGCGGGAGGCCTAACCTACGAGCAGTACTTC

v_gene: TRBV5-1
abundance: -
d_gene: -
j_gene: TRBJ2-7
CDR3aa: CASSSSAGEQYF
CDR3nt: TGCGCCAGCAGCTCATCTGCGGGGGAGCAGTACTTC

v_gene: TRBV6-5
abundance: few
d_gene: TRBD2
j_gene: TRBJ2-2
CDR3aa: CASSTSGSLTGELFF
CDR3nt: TGTGCCAGCAGTACTAGCGGGAGTCTCACCGGGGAGCTGTTTTTT

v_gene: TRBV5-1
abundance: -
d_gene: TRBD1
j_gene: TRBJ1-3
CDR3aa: CASRNRGPGNTIYF
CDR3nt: TGCGCCAGCAGGAACAGGGGGCCAGGAAACACCATATATTTT